The 17 T cell receptor beta chains given below trace back to one sample, sequenced in a study of metastatic and nonmetastatic thyroid tumors. Thyroid surgery had not been preceded by any treatment in any patient. TCRdb ran MiXCR on the PCR reads. The table records 9,000 to 13,000 clones, 25% to 30% of them present only once. Sample: tumor tissue. Source of these receptors: a female donor with papillary thyroid cancer or a benign thyroid nodule (not recorded which). Some clones in this sample may be carry-over from other donors' samples.

The CDR3 nucleotides are TGTGCCAGCAGCCCCTGGGACAGGGGAACCTACGAGCAGTACTTC. Residues: CASSPWDRGTYEQYF. The J gene is TRBJ2-7, the V gene TRBV12-3 or TRBV12-4, with 10 nucleotides matching TRBD1. Trimming took 6 bases from V and 2 from J; bases not matched to a gene: 7. This CDR3 has 15 amino acids.

This clone was counted ten times or more. The chain combines TRBV15 with TRBJ2-5, with D possibly TRBD2 on 6 matching bases. Germline assignment: CDR1 LNHNV and CDR2 YYDKDF (reference sequence). This CDR3 contains 16 residues. The V end lost 5 bases, the J end lost 5 bases, and 21 bases lay between the germline ends. CDR3 protein: CATSDTPKHRGETQYF. The CDR3, as DNA: TGTGCCACCAGCGACACACCTAAGCATCGGGGGGAGACCCAGTACTTC.

This clone is labeled medium-sized. The rearrangement joins TRBV5-1 to TRBJ2-1, with D unresolved. Per the germline V gene, CDR1 is SGHRS and CDR2 is YFSETQ. This CDR3 is 12 amino acids long. V shed 3 bases and J shed 4 bases, with 5 bases lying between them. This CDR3 reads CASSSQYNEQFF. The CDR3 region has the DNA TGCGCCAGCAGCTCCCAATACAATGAGCAGTTCTTC.

At least ten counts were recorded for this clone. The chain couples TRBV10-2 to TRBJ2-2; tentative D call: TRBD2 (6 bases). CDR1 WSHSY and CDR2 SAAADI come from the germline V gene. This CDR3 spans 16 amino acids. Between the trimmed V and J ends, which lost 6 bases and 1 base, there was a span of 15 bases. The CDR3 reads CASSAEGRGNTGELFF. CDR3 nucleotide sequence: TGCGCCAGCAGCGCGGAGGGCCGTGGGAACACCGGGGAGCTGTTTTTT.

About this clone itself: A much larger clonotype is one base distant, so this may be a read error. This chain links TRBV30 with TRBJ2-7; 8 nucleotides match TRBD1. The J segment lost 6 bases and the V segment lost 7 bases, leaving 11 bases of the junction unmatched. The germline V gene has CDR1 GTSNPN and CDR2 SVGIG (reference sequence). The CDR3 loop spans 13 amino acids. Written as DNA, the CDR3 is TGTGCCTACCCGACAGGGGTGATTGTCGAGCAGTACTTC. Translated: CAYPTGVIVEQYF.

The rearrangement links TRBV28 to TRBJ2-7; D may match TRBD1 or TRBD2 (5 bases each). Trimming took off 6 bases at V and 2 bases at J, with 17 bases between the two ends. This CDR3 comprises 15 residues. Germline V gene lookup returns CDR1 MDHEN and CDR2 SYDVKM. CDR3: CASRSGTQNPYEQYF. The DNA of the CDR3 is TGTGCCAGCAGGTCCGGGACCCAAAATCCCTACGAGCAGTACTTC.

In its sample, this clone ranks as medium-sized (0.01 to 0.1%). The chain joins TRBV20-1 to TRBJ2-7; TRBD1 is a possible D gene (7 bases). CDR1 DFQATT and CDR2 SNEGSKA come from the germline V gene (reference sequence). V was shortened by 6 bases and J by 0 bases, with 21 bases between the two germline ends. The CDR3 is made up of 16 amino acids. The chain's CDR3 is CSASRQGGQSSYEQYF. The CDR3 coding sequence is TGCAGTGCCAGTCGGCAGGGGGGCCAAAGCTCCTACGAGCAGTACTTC.

The table lists this clone with many counts. No conserved phenylalanine or tryptophan ends this CDR3, so it is likely a read error. The J gene is TRBJ1-2, the V gene TRBV30, with D hard to call. This CDR3 comprises 12 residues. Germline assignment: CDR1 GTSNPN and CDR2 SVGIG (reference sequence). Trimming removed 0 bases from V and 8 bases from J, with 10 bases in between. CDR3: CAWSVYGVGYTL. Here the CDR3 DNA reads TGTGCCTGGAGTGTATACGGGGTCGGCTACACCCTC.

Relative to its sample, this clone is medium-sized. The chain combines TRBV6-1 with TRBJ2-6; D might be TRBD2 (5 bases). Germline V lookup: CDR1 MNHNS, CDR2 SASEGT. The V gene lost 3 bases and the J gene lost 0 bases, with 18 bases spanning the gap. The CDR3 totals 19 residues. The CDR3 coding sequence is TGTGCCAGCAGTGAGAGGGCGATGTCGGTACTCTCTGGGGCCAACGTCCTGACTTTC. This translates into CASSERAMSVLSGANVLTF.

By proportion, this clone is medium-sized (0.01 to 0.1%). The CDR3 DNA is TGTGCCAGCAGTCTCCCCTGGGGGGCCCCCACTGAAGCTTTCTTT. It yields the protein CASSLPWGAPTEAFF. This chain links TRBV28 with TRBJ1-1; maybe TRBD1 (6 bases). Germline V gene sequence: CDR1 MDHEN, CDR2 SYDVKM. The CDR3 consists of 15 residues. V was shortened by 5 bases and J by 4 bases, with 17 bases between the two germline ends. Using reference TRBV28 and TRBJ1-1 for the parts outside the CDR3, the full variable domain is DVKVTQSSRYLVKRTGEKVFLECVQDMDHENMFWYRQDPGLGLRLIYFSYDVKMKEKGDIPEGYSVSREKKERFSLILESASTNQTSMYLCASSLPWGAPTEAFFGQGTRLTVV.

The rearrangement uses TRBV7-3 and TRBJ2-5; no clear D. The CDR3 loop spans 10 amino acids. Germline values: CDR1 SGHTA, CDR2 FQGTGA. V shed 5 bases and J shed 8 bases, with 6 bases lying between them. CDR3 in amino acids: CASSPRTQYF. CDR3 sequence (DNA): TGTGCCAGCAGCCCCCGCACCCAGTACTTC.

A word on this clone: A much larger clone lies a single base off, so this may be a read error. This sample also contains other DNA sequences that code for the same CDR3. The gene calls are TRBV6-4 and TRBJ2-7; D might be TRBD1 or TRBD2, each matching 5 bases. CDR3 length: 15 amino acids. The germline V gene has CDR1 MRHNA and CDR2 SNTAGT. V was shortened by 1 base and J by 0 bases, with 10 bases between the two germline ends. Here the CDR3 DNA reads TGTGCCAGCAGTGACTTGGGTGGGGGCTCCTACGAGCAGTACTTC. This encodes CASSDLGGGSYEQYF.

This clone is medium-sized (0.01 to 0.1%) within its sample. The chain links TRBV4-2 to TRBJ2-7; 7 bases match TRBD1. The CDR3 loop spans 14 amino acids. V lost 0 bases and J lost 4; bases outside the gene matches: 3. CDR1 is LGHNA, CDR2 YNFKEQ, per germline. The CDR3 reads CASSQDQGQYEQYF. The CDR3 DNA follows: TGTGCCAGCAGCCAAGACCAGGGACAGTACGAGCAGTACTTC.

Ten or more counts support this clone. The V gene is TRBV18, the J gene TRBJ2-4; 9 positions match TRBD1. Germline loops: CDR1 KGHSH, CDR2 LQKENI. This CDR3 contains 16 residues. J gave up 3 bases and V 2 bases, and 5 bases lay outside the gene matches. CDR3 loop: CASSPSRTGDKNIQYF. CDR3 nucleotide sequence: TGTGCCAGCTCACCAAGCCGGACAGGGGACAAAAACATTCAGTACTTC.

In this sample, this clone turned up a few times. The chain is built from TRBV6-1 and TRBJ1-2; D gene uncertain. The V and J ends lost 5 bases and 4 bases respectively, with 20 bases between them. The CDR3 has 16 amino acids. CDR1 is MNHNS and CDR2 is SASEGT in the germline V gene. As DNA, the CDR3 is TGTGCCAGCAGTCCCAGAGCATCAGAACTCTCCTATGGCTACACCTTC. Residues: CASSPRASELSYGYTF.

In this sample, this clone turned up many times. V gene TRBV12-3 or TRBV12-4 combines with J gene TRBJ2-5; 12 nucleotides agree with TRBD1. This CDR3 spans 15 amino acids. The ends lost 4 bases at V and 4 bases at J; junction bases unmatched: 4. The CDR3 DNA reads as TGTGCCAGCAGTTGGGACAGGGGGCTGGGAGAGACCCAGTACTTC. This gives the protein CASSWDRGLGETQYF.

This chain connects TRBV13 to TRBJ2-7; D is unclear. Germline CDR1 PRHDT, CDR2 FYEKMQ (reference sequence). This CDR3 contains 12 residues. Trimming took 5 bases from V and 2 from J, leaving 7 bases between them. The CDR3 nucleotides read TGTGCCAGCAGCCCCGGACCCTACGAGCAGTACTTC. Translating gives CASSPGPYEQYF.